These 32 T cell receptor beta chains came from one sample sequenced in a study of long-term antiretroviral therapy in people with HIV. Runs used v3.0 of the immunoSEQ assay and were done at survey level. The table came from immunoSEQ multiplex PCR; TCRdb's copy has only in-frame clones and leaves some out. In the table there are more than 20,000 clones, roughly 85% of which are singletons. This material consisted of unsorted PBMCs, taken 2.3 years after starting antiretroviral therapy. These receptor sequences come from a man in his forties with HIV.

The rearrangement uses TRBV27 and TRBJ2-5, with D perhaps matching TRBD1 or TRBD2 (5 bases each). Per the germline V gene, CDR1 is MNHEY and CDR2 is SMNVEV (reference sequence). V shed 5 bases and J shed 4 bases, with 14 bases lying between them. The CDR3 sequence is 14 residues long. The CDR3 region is CASSPLAGAETQYF. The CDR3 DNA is TGTGCCAGCAGTCCTCTAGCCGGGGCAGAGACCCAGTACTTC.

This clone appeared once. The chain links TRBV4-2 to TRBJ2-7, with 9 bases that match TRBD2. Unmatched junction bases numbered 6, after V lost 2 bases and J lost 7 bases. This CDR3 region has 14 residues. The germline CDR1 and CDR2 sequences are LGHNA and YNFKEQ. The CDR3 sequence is CASSQPGLASEQYF. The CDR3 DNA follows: TGTGCCAGCAGCCAACCAGGACTAGCGAGTGAGCAGTACTTC.

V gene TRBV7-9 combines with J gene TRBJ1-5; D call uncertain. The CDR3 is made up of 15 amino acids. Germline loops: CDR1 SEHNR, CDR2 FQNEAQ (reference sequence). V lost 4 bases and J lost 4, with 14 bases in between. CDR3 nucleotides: TGTGCCAGCAGCTCCTCTTGGGTCCCAAATCAGCCCCAGCATTTT. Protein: CASSSSWVPNQPQHF.

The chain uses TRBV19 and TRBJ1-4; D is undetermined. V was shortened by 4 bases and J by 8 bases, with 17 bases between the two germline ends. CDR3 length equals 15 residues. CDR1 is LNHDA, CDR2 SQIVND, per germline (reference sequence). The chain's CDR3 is CASSTRWQVGEKLFF. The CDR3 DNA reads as TGTGCCAGTAGTACCCGGTGGCAGGTGGGAGAAAAACTGTTTTTT.

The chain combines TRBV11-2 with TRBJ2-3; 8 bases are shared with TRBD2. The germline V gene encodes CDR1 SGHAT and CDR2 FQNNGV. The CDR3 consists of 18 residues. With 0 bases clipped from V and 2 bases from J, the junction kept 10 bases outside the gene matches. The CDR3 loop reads CASSLERGTRRLTDTQYF. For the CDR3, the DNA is TGTGCCAGCAGCTTAGAGCGGGGGACTAGGAGACTCACAGATACGCAGTATTTT.

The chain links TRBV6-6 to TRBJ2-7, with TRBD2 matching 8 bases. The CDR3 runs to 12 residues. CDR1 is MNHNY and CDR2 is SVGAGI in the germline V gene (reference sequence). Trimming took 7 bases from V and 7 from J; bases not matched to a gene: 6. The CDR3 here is CASTPGGDEQYF. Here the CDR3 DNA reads TGTGCCAGCACCCCGGGGGGGGATGAGCAGTACTTC.

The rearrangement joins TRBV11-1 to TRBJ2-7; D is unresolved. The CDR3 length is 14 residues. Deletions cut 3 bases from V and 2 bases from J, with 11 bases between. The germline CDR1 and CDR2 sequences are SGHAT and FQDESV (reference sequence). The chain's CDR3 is CASSFGPKTYEQYF. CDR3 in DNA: TGTGCCAGCAGCTTTGGACCGAAAACCTACGAGCAGTACTTC.

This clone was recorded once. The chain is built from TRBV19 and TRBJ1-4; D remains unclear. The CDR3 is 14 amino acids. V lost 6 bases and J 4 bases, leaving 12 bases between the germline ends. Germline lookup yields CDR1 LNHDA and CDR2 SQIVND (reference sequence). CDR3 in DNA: TGTGCCAGTAGAATTAGAGGGCGTAATGAAAAACTGTTTTTT. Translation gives CASRIRGRNEKLFF.

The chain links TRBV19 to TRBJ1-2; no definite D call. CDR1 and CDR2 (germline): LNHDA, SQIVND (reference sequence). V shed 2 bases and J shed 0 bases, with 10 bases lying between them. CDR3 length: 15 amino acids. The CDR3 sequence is CASSISAGANYGYTF. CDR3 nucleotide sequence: TGTGCCAGTAGTATAAGTGCAGGAGCTAACTATGGCTACACCTTC.

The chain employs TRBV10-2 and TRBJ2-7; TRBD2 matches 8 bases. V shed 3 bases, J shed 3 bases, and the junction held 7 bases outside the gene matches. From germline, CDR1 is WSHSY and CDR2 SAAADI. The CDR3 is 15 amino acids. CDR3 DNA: TGCGCCAGCAGTGATACAGCGGGAGCTTTCTACGAGCAGTACTTC. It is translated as CASSDTAGAFYEQYF.

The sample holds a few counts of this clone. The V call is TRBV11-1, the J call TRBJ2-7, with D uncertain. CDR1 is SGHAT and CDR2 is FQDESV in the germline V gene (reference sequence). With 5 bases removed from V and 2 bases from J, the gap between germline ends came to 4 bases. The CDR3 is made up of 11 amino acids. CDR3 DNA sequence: TGTGCCAGCAGCGGGGCCTACGAGCAGTACTTC. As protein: CASSGAYEQYF.

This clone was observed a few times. CDR3 protein: CASGPQSLGNQPQHF. In DNA, the CDR3 is TGTGCCAGCGGCCCCCAGTCATTGGGGAATCAGCCCCAGCATTTT. The chain combines TRBV6-1 with TRBJ1-5, with D unresolved. Germline V CDR1 and CDR2: MNHNS, SASEGT. This CDR3 has 15 amino acids. Deletions cut 8 bases from V and 4 bases from J, with 18 bases between.

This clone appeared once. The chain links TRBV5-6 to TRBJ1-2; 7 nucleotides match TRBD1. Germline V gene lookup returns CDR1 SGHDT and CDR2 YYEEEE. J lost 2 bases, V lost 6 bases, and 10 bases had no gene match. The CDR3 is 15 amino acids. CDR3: CASNLQGRGNYGYTF. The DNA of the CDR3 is TGTGCCAGCAACCTTCAGGGCAGGGGGAACTATGGCTACACCTTC. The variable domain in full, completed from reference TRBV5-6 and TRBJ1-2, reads DAGVTQSPTHLIKTRGQQVTLRCSPKSGHDTVSWYQQALGQGPQFIFQYYEEEERQRGNFPDRFSGHQFPNYSSELNVNALLLGDSALYLCASNLQGRGNYGYTFGSGTRLTVV.

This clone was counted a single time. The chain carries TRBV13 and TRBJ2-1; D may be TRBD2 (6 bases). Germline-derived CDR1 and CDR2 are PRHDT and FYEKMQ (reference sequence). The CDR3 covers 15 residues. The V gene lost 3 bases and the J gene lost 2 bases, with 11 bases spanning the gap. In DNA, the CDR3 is TGTGCCAGCAGCTTGACCAGGGAGGCCTACAATGAGCAGTTCTTC. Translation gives CASSLTREAYNEQFF. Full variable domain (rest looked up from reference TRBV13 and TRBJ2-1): AAGVIQSPRHLIKEKRETATLKCYPIPRHDTVYWYQQGPGQDPQFLISFYEKMQSDKGSIPDRFSAQQFSDYHSELNMSSLELGDSALYFCASSLTREAYNEQFFGPGTRLTVL.

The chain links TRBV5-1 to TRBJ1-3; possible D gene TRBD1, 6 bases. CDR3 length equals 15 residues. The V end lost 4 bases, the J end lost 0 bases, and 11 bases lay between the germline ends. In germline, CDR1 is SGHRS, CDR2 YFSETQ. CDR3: CASSLTGSSGNTIYF. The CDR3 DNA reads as TGCGCCAGCAGCCTCACAGGGAGCTCTGGAAACACCATATATTTT.

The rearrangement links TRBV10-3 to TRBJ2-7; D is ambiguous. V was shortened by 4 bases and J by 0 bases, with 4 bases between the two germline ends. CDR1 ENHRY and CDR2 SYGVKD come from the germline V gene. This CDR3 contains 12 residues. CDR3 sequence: CAISGGSYEQYF. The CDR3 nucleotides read TGTGCCATCAGTGGCGGCTCCTACGAGCAGTACTTC.

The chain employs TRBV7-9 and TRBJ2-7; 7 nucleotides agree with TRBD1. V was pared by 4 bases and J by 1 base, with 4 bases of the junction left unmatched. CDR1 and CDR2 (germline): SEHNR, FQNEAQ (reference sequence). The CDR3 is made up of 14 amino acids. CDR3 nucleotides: TGTGCCAGCAGCTCATGGGACAGATCCTACGAGCAGTACTTC. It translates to CASSSWDRSYEQYF.

The CDR3 loop reads CAISEQNAIQGASSYEQYF. CDR3 nucleotide sequence: TGTGCCATCAGTGAGCAAAACGCGATTCAGGGCGCTAGCTCCTACGAGCAGTACTTC. This chain joins TRBV10-3 and TRBJ2-7, with D perhaps matching TRBD1 (5 bases). The V and J ends lost 2 bases and 0 bases respectively, with 23 bases between them. Germline lookup yields CDR1 ENHRY and CDR2 SYGVKD. This CDR3 is 19 amino acids long.

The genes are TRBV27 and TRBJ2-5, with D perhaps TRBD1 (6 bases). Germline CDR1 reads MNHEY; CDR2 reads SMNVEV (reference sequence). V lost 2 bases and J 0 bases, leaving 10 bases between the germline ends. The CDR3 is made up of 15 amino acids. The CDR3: CASSLGQTYQETQYF. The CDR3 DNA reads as TGTGCCAGCAGTTTAGGACAGACCTACCAAGAGACCCAGTACTTC.

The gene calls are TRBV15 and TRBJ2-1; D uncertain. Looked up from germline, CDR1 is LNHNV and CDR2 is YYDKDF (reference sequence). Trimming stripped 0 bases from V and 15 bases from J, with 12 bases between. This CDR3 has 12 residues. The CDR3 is CATSRDSRNLFF. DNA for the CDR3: TGTGCCACCAGCAGAGACAGCCGAAATCTGTTCTTC.

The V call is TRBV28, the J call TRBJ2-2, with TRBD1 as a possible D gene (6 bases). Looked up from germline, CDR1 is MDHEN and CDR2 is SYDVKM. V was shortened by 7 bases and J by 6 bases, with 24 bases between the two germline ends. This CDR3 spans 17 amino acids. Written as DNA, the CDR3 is TGTGCCAGCAACCCCTCCGGGACAACTATTAGGGCCGGGGAGCTGTTTTTT. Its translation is CASNPSGTTIRAGELFF. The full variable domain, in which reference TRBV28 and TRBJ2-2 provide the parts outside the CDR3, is DVKVTQSSRYLVKRTGEKVFLECVQDMDHENMFWYRQDPGLGLRLIYFSYDVKMKEKGDIPEGYSVSREKKERFSLILESASTNQTSMYLCASNPSGTTIRAGELFFGEGSRLTVL.

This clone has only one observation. The CDR3 here is CASSRTSTLGARGNTIYF. In DNA form, the CDR3 reads TGTGCCAGCAGCCGAACGAGCACTCTCGGCGCCAGGGGAAACACCATATATTTT. V gene TRBV16 combines with J gene TRBJ1-3; D is unresolved. This CDR3 has 18 amino acids. The germline V and J ends were trimmed by 4 bases and 4 bases, with 23 bases remaining between them. Germline-derived CDR1 and CDR2 are KGHSY and FQNENV. Filled out from reference TRBV16 and TRBJ1-3, the complete variable domain reads GEEVAQTPKHLVRGEGQKAKLYCAPIKGHSYVFWYQQVLKNEFKFLISFQNENVFDETGMPKERFSAKCLPNSPCSLEIQATKLEDSAVYFCASSRTSTLGARGNTIYFGEGSWLTVV.

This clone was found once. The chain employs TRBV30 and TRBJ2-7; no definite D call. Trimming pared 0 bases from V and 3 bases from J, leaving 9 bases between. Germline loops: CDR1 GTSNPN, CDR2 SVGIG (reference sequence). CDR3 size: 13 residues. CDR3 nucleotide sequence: TGTGCCTGGAGTGTAGGTCGGATCTACGAGCAGTACTTC. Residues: CAWSVGRIYEQYF.

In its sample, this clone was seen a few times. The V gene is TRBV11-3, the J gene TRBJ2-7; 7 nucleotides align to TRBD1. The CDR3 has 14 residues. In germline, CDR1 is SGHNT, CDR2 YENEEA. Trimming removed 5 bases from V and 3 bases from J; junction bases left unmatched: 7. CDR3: CASSQGGAGYEQYF. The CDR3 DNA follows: TGTGCCAGCAGCCAAGGGGGCGCGGGCTACGAGCAGTACTTC.

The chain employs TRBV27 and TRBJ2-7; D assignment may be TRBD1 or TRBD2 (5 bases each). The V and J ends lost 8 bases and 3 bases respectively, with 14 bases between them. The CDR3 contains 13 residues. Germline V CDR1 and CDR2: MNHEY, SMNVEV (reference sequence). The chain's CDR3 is CASWDRSIYEQYF. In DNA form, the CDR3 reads TGTGCCAGCTGGGACCGGTCCATCTACGAGCAGTACTTC.

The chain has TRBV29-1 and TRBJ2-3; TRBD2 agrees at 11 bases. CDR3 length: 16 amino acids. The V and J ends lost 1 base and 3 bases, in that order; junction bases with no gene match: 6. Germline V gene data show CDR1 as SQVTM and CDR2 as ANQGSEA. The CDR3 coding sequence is TGCAGCGTTGAAGGGGGTAGCGGGGGGGAAACAGATACGCAGTATTTT. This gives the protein CSVEGGSGGETDTQYF.

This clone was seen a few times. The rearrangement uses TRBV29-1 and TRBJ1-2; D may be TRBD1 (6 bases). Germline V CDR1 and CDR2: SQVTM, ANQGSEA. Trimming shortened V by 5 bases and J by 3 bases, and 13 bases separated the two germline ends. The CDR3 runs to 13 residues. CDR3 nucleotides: TGCAGCGTTTTACCCCGGACAGACTATGGCTACACCTTC. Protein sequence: CSVLPRTDYGYTF.

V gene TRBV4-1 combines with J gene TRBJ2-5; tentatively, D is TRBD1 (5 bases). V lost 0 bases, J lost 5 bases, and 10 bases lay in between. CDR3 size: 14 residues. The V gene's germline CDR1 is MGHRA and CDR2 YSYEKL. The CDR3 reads CASSQDRDGETQYF. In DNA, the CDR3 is TGCGCCAGCAGCCAAGACAGGGATGGGGAGACCCAGTACTTC.

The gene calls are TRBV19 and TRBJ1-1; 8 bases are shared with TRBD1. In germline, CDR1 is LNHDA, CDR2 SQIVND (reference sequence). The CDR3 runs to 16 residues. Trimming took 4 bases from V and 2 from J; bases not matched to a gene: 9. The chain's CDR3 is CASSTERTGPNTEAFF. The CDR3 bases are TGTGCCAGTAGTACGGAAAGGACAGGGCCTAACACTGAAGCTTTCTTT.

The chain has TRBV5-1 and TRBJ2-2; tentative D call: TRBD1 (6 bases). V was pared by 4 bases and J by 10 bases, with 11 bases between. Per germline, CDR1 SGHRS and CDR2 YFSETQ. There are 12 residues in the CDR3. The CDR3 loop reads CASSPRQEELFF. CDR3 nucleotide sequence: TGCGCCAGCAGCCCTAGACAGGAGGAGCTGTTTTTT.

The DNA for the CDR3 is TGTGCCAGCAGCTTAAAGGGACTAGCGGGAACGGCTGGGACAGAGACCCAGTACTTC. Its protein product is CASSLKGLAGTAGTETQYF. The chain couples TRBV11-3 to TRBJ2-5, with 13 positions matching TRBD2. CDR1 is SGHNT and CDR2 is YENEEA in the germline V gene. The CDR3 is 19 residues long. The junction had 13 bases not matched to a gene; V was cut back by 2 bases and J by 4 bases.

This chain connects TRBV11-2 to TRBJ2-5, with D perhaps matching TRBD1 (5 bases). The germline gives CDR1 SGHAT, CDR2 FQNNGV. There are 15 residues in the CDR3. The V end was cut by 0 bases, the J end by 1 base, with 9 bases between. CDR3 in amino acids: CASSLEDSIQETQYF. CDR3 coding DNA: TGTGCCAGCAGCTTAGAAGACAGCATCCAAGAGACCCAGTACTTC. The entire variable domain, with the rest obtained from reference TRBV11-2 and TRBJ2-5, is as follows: EAGVAQSPRYKIIEKRQSVAFWCNPISGHATLYWYQQILGQGPKLLIQFQNNGVVDDSQLPKDRFSAERLKGVDSTLKIQPAKLEDSAVYLCASSLEDSIQETQYFGPGTRLLVL.